The 24 T cell receptor beta chains reported below all come from one sample, sequenced in a study of blood T cell repertoires in COVID-19. The table came from immunoSEQ multiplex PCR; TCRdb's copy has only in-frame clones and leaves some out. Of over 100,000 clones detected, 70% to 90% appear once; the ten largest clones hold approximately 1.3%. The sample consisted of peripheral blood. These receptor sequences come from a man aged 40-49 years with acute or convalescent COVID-19.

This clone was seen just once. This chain's CDR3 is CASRGQTYQPQHF. The CDR3 DNA reads TGTGCCAGCAGGGGACAGACCTATCAGCCCCAGCATTTT. The rearrangement uses TRBV27 and TRBJ1-5, with TRBD1 matching 7 bases. Germline V gene lookup returns CDR1 MNHEY and CDR2 SMNVEV (reference sequence). V dropped 6 bases and J dropped 5; count of bases not matched to a gene: 4. The CDR3 sequence is 13 residues long.

The rearrangement joins TRBV7-9 to TRBJ1-2; 12 nucleotides align to TRBD1. The CDR3 spans 15 residues. Unmatched junction bases numbered 5, after V lost 5 bases and J lost 4 bases. Germline-derived CDR1 and CDR2 are SEHNR and FQNEAQ (reference sequence). CDR3 protein: CASSRRDRGLYGYTF. Here the CDR3 DNA reads TGTGCCAGCAGCCGCCGGGACAGGGGGCTCTATGGCTACACCTTC.

The chain couples TRBV6-5 to TRBJ1-2, with 10 bases aligning to TRBD1. V trimming: 6 bases; J trimming: 0 bases; junction bases outside the gene matches: 4. Germline V CDR1 and CDR2: MNHEY, SVGAGI. This CDR3 has 15 amino acids. Written as DNA, the CDR3 is TGTGCCAGCAGGCCTGGACAGGGGGCTAACTATGGCTACACCTTC. Amino acids: CASRPGQGANYGYTF.

The chain combines TRBV4-2 with TRBJ2-1; TRBD2 matches at 7 bases. The CDR3 has 15 residues. V was pared by 3 bases and J by 7 bases, with 9 bases of the junction left unmatched. Germline loops: CDR1 LGHNA, CDR2 YNFKEQ. The CDR3 is CASSHRLAVKNEQFF. CDR3 DNA: TGTGCCAGCAGCCACCGACTAGCTGTAAAGAATGAGCAGTTCTTC.

The J gene is TRBJ1-4, the V gene TRBV7-2; D is uncertain. The CDR3 spans 17 residues. Germline CDR1 is SGHTA and CDR2 is FQGNSA. Trimming removed 4 bases from V and 7 bases from J, with 22 bases in between. The CDR3 DNA reads as TGTGCCAGCAGCTACGGGGTTGTTCGGGCGCCGGGTGAAAAACTGTTTTTT. The encoded protein is CASSYGVVRAPGEKLFF.

This clone was counted a single time. The V call is TRBV9, the J call TRBJ2-1, with 8 bases fitting TRBD2. The CDR3 spans 16 residues. Germline assignment: CDR1 SGDLS and CDR2 YYNGEE. V was pared by 0 bases and J by 1 base, with 3 bases of the junction left unmatched. The CDR3 loop is CASSVAGGISYNEQFF. CDR3 nucleotides: TGTGCCAGCAGCGTAGCGGGGGGGATTTCCTACAATGAGCAGTTCTTC.

The chain uses TRBV4-1 and TRBJ1-2; D might be TRBD1 (5 bases). Germline V gene lookup returns CDR1 MGHRA and CDR2 YSYEKL. The CDR3 loop spans 15 amino acids. V shed 4 bases and J shed 3 bases, with 15 bases lying between them. The CDR3 DNA reads as TGCGCCAGCAGCCCCAACGCGGGGCTGGACTATGGCTACACCTTC. Amino acid sequence: CASSPNAGLDYGYTF.

The chain couples TRBV18 to TRBJ2-1; D is undetermined. In germline, CDR1 is KGHSH, CDR2 LQKENI. With 4 bases removed from V and 6 bases from J, the gap between germline ends came to 16 bases. The CDR3 consists of 15 residues. This chain's CDR3 is CASSLAGVRGNEQFF. The CDR3 DNA follows: TGTGCCAGCTCACTCGCTGGCGTTCGCGGCAATGAGCAGTTCTTC.

The chain is built from TRBV2 and TRBJ2-1; possible D gene TRBD2, 6 bases. CDR3 length: 13 residues. Germline V gene data show CDR1 as SNHLY and CDR2 as FYNNEI. Trimming left V 6 bases short and J 9 bases short, with 15 bases between. CDR3 DNA: TGTGCCAGCAGGGAGGGCCCCGGGGGTGAGCAGTTCTTC. Its translation is CASREGPGGEQFF.

V gene TRBV28 combines with J gene TRBJ1-2; TRBD1 aligns across 8 bases. After removal of 4 bases from V and 7 bases from J, the junction contained 8 bases not matched to a gene. Germline CDR1 MDHEN, CDR2 SYDVKM. This CDR3 contains 14 residues. The CDR3 nucleotides read TGTGCCAGCAGTTCCAGGGGGCGGTGGCGTGGCTACACCTTC. Amino acids: CASSSRGRWRGYTF.

This clone was seen once. V usage is TRBV7-8 and J usage is TRBJ2-2, with TRBD2 identical over 9 bases. Germline assignment: CDR1 SGHVS and CDR2 FQNEAQ. The ends lost 11 bases at V and 2 bases at J; junction bases unmatched: 6. This CDR3 is 14 amino acids long. The CDR3 region has the DNA TGTGCCGGGGGTAGCGGGAGTAACACCGGGGAGCTGTTTTTT. Protein: CAGGSGSNTGELFF.

The J gene is TRBJ2-5, the V gene TRBV4-3; D perhaps matches TRBD2 (6 bases). Trimming shortened V by 0 bases and J by 1 base, and 9 bases separated the two germline ends. Germline CDR1 and CDR2: LGHNA and YSLEER. This CDR3 is 15 amino acids long. DNA of the CDR3: TGCGCCAGCAGCCAAGATGCGGGGCGCCAAGAGACCCAGTACTTC. This sequence encodes CASSQDAGRQETQYF.

J is TRBJ2-7 and V is TRBV5-1, with 10 bases fitting TRBD2. CDR1 and CDR2 (germline): SGHRS, YFSETQ. J lost 2 bases, V lost 4 bases, and 6 bases had no gene match. CDR3 length: 15 residues. The CDR3 region has the DNA TGCGCCAGCAGCATAACTAGCGGGACTGCCTACGAGCAGTACTTC. Its translation is CASSITSGTAYEQYF.

The chain joins TRBV2 to TRBJ2-4; D uncertain. Trimming shortened V by 3 bases and J by 0 bases, and 18 bases separated the two germline ends. CDR1 and CDR2 (germline): SNHLY, FYNNEI. CDR3 length equals 18 residues. CDR3 loop: CASSDLHTVGLAKNIQYF. The CDR3 DNA sequence: TGTGCCAGCAGTGACCTCCATACGGTTGGGCTAGCCAAAAACATTCAGTACTTC.

The rearrangement links TRBV27 to TRBJ1-2, with 10 bases fitting TRBD1. The V and J ends lost 9 bases and 4 bases, in that order; junction bases with no gene match: 14. Germline values: CDR1 MNHEY, CDR2 SMNVEV (reference sequence). The CDR3 sequence is 16 residues long. CDR3 in amino acids: CASRGLGQGRTYGYTF. CDR3 bases: TGTGCCAGTCGGGGCCTGGGACAGGGGAGGACCTATGGCTACACCTTC.

The genes are TRBV18 and TRBJ2-7; 8 bases are a match to TRBD1. The CDR3 extends over 14 amino acids. Germline CDR1 KGHSH, CDR2 LQKENI. V was pared by 3 bases and J by 2 bases, with 3 bases of the junction left unmatched. The CDR3 is CASSPRTGPYEQYF. The CDR3, as DNA: TGTGCCAGCTCACCTAGGACAGGGCCCTACGAGCAGTACTTC.

The CDR3 bases are TGTGCCAGCAGCTCTAGAGGACGGGGGGCCGGGACAGATACGCAGTATTTT. This encodes CASSSRGRGAGTDTQYF. V usage is TRBV7-2 and J usage is TRBJ2-3; possible D gene TRBD2, 7 bases. The CDR3 covers 17 residues. The germline V gene has CDR1 SGHTA and CDR2 FQGNSA. V was pared by 4 bases and J by 3 bases, with 20 bases between. The variable domain in full, completed from reference TRBV7-2 and TRBJ2-3, reads GAGVSQSPSNKVTEKGKDVELRCDPISGHTALYWYRQSLGQGLEFLIYFQGNSAPDKSGLPSDRFSAERTGGSVSTLTIQRTQQEDSAVYLCASSSRGRGAGTDTQYFGPGTRLTVL.

The chain joins TRBV10-2 to TRBJ2-1, with D tentatively TRBD2 (6 bases). This CDR3 has 13 residues. The V and J ends lost 2 bases and 9 bases respectively, with 11 bases between them. Germline V gene data show CDR1 as WSHSY and CDR2 as SAAADI. The CDR3 spells CASSETTSSEQFF. CDR3 nucleotides: TGCGCCAGCAGTGAGACGACTAGTAGTGAGCAGTTCTTC.

The V gene is TRBV7-9, the J gene TRBJ1-5; 9 bases map to TRBD1. In germline, CDR1 is SEHNR, CDR2 FQNEAQ (reference sequence). After removal of 2 bases from V and 5 bases from J, the junction contained 4 bases not matched to a gene. The CDR3 sequence is 15 residues long. CDR3 sequence reads: CASSLPWDRDQPQHF. CDR3 DNA sequence: TGTGCCAGCAGCTTACCCTGGGACAGGGATCAGCCCCAGCATTTT. The entire variable domain, with the rest obtained from reference TRBV7-9 and TRBJ1-5, is as follows: DTGVSQNPRHKITKRGQNVTFRCDPISEHNRLYWYRQTLGQGPEFLTYFQNEAQLEKSRLLSDRFSAERPKGSFSTLEIQRTEQGDSAMYLCASSLPWDRDQPQHFGDGTRLSIL.

This clone was picked up a small number of times. The V gene is TRBV5-1, the J gene TRBJ2-5, with 13 bases matching TRBD2. Germline V CDR1 and CDR2: SGHRS, YFSETQ. Unmatched junction bases numbered 8, after V lost 7 bases and J lost 5 bases. The CDR3 consists of 15 residues. This CDR3 is CASGRLAGGGETQYF. DNA of the CDR3: TGCGCCAGCGGCCGACTAGCGGGAGGAGGGGAGACCCAGTACTTC.

This clone was counted once. This chain uses TRBV5-1 with TRBJ2-1; TRBD2 matches 7 bases. Germline trimming cut 0 bases from V and 8 bases from J; bases unmatched to any gene: 14. This CDR3 has 17 residues. Germline assignment: CDR1 SGHRS and CDR2 YFSETQ. CDR3 nucleotides: TGCGCCAGCAGCTTGGATCCCAGCGGGACGTTCGGGGATGAGCAGTTCTTC. Protein: CASSLDPSGTFGDEQFF.

This clone was seen more than once but under ten times. This chain joins TRBV3-1 (or the pseudogene TRBV3-2) and TRBJ2-1, with 12 bases matching TRBD2. Germline V lookup: CDR1 LGHDT, CDR2 YNNKEL (reference sequence). Trimming cost V 4 bases and J 9 bases; bases outside gene matches: 13. There are 17 residues in the CDR3. CDR3: CASSRPPPSGGVVEQFF. CDR3 DNA sequence: TGTGCCAGCAGCCGGCCGCCCCCTAGCGGGGGGGTTGTTGAGCAGTTCTTC.

This chain links TRBV7-9 with TRBJ1-2; D gene unclear. CDR1 and CDR2 from the germline V gene are SEHNR and FQNEAQ (reference sequence). The CDR3 is made up of 12 amino acids. Trimming left V 5 bases short and J 4 bases short, with 8 bases between. The CDR3 DNA reads TGTGCCAGCAGCCCGGACTTCTATGGCTACACCTTC. This gives the protein CASSPDFYGYTF.

J is TRBJ2-1 and V is TRBV4-1; D is possibly TRBD2 (6 bases). The V end lost 4 bases, the J end lost 5 bases, and 18 bases lay between the germline ends. The CDR3 extends over 16 amino acids. Looked up from germline, CDR1 is MGHRA and CDR2 is YSYEKL. CDR3 in amino acids: CASSPLATRMNNEQFF. The CDR3 DNA follows: TGCGCCAGCAGCCCCCTAGCGACGAGAATGAACAATGAGCAGTTCTTC.